The clone carrying this T cell receptor beta chain has a count of ten or more. Library construction for TCR beta used iRepertoire HTBI primers and Arm-PCR of CDR3 regions. TCRdb analysed the multiplex PCR reads with MiXCR anew, one entry per CDR3 protein. The table lists about 430,000 distinct CDR3 sequences, about 15% of them singletons. The data belong to a study of regulatory T cells in long-lasting Graves disease. The CDR3 has 18 residues. The germline V and J ends were trimmed by 0 bases and 6 bases, with 21 bases remaining between them. CDR1 and CDR2 (germline): SGHTS, YDEGEE. Time point indicated: newly diagnosed GD, antithyroid drugs for less than 3 months. Extracted PBMC RNA gave rise to the TCR library. This same sample was also part of a study on T cells in Graves' hyperthyroidism and ophthalmopathy.

The sequenced sample was peripheral blood mononuclear cells (PBMCs), obtained at new diagnosis, from a patient treated with antithyroid drugs. This sequence originates from a woman between 40 and 55 years old with Graves disease. V and J are TRBV5-8 and TRBJ2-2, with a weak D call TRBD1 (6 bases). The DNA for the CDR3 is TGTGCCAGCAGCTTGGGAGGACAGCCTTTTGGTCTACCCGGGGAGCTGTTTTTT. It encodes CASSLGGQPFGLPGELFF.